The 24 T cell receptor beta chains below were found in one sample sequenced in a study of shared clonotypes between healthy human individuals. Only CD45RO-negative cells positively selected for CCR7 counted as naive CD8 cells, so terminally differentiated effector memory CD45RA+ cells were excluded. Using immunoSEQ multiplex PCR, the repertoire was profiled, and TCRdb retains in-frame clones only, with some absent. The sample includes about 2.1 million clones, about 93% of them seen just once. The sequenced sample consisted of naive CD8+ T cells from PBMCs. All receptors derive from a man in his late teens or twenties in good health. Some clones in this sample may be carry-over from other donors' samples.

Only one count was recorded for this clone. V is TRBV5-4 and J is TRBJ2-1, with TRBD2 matching 8 bases. The CDR3 consists of 16 residues. CDR1 is SGHNT and CDR2 is YYREEE in the germline V gene (reference sequence). The trim removed 6 bases at V and 6 bases at J, leaving 14 bases unmatched. For the CDR3, the DNA is TGTGCCAGCAACGCCTATAGCGGGATGTTAGCCAATGAGCAGTTCTTC. Protein: CASNAYSGMLANEQFF.

The V gene is TRBV28, the J gene TRBJ1-2; the D gene is possibly TRBD1 (6 bases). Germline V lookup: CDR1 MDHEN, CDR2 SYDVKM. This CDR3 is built from 13 residues. V dropped 3 bases and J dropped 8 bases, with 13 bases sitting between them. CDR3 in DNA: TGTGCCAGCAGTTTGCTTAGACAGGACGGCTACACCTTC. Protein: CASSLLRQDGYTF.

The rearrangement uses TRBV5-6 and TRBJ2-7, with a tentative D call TRBD1 (5 bases). V was cut by 1 base and J by 5 bases, with 10 bases left in between. The CDR3 totals 13 residues. The germline CDR1 and CDR2 sequences are SGHDT and YYEEEE. CDR3 region: CASSLPGSNEQYF. The CDR3 DNA reads TGTGCCAGCAGCTTGCCAGGGTCCAACGAGCAGTACTTC.

The rearrangement links TRBV28 to TRBJ2-2; 14 positions match TRBD2. V trimming: 1 base; J trimming: 1 base; junction bases outside the gene matches: 5. The germline V gene has CDR1 MDHEN and CDR2 SYDVKM. The CDR3 runs 19 residues. The CDR3 coding sequence is TGTGCCAGCAGTTTATTCGGACTAGCGGGAGGACGGAACACCGGGGAGCTGTTTTTT. It encodes CASSLFGLAGGRNTGELFF.

This chain connects TRBV27 to TRBJ1-5; a weak D match, TRBD1 (6 bases). Germline V gene lookup returns CDR1 MNHEY and CDR2 SMNVEV (reference sequence). The CDR3 has 14 residues. V was pared by 6 bases and J by 1 base, with 10 bases between. DNA of the CDR3: TGTGCCAGCAGCTCAGGGGTGAGCAATCAGCCCCAGCATTTT. It specifies CASSSGVSNQPQHF.

The V call is TRBV28, the J call TRBJ2-7; D remains unclear. The CDR3 totals 12 residues. The germline V and J ends were trimmed by 4 bases and 3 bases, with 7 bases remaining between them. Germline V gene lookup returns CDR1 MDHEN and CDR2 SYDVKM. As DNA, the CDR3 is TGTGCCAGCAGTTCCGCCGGCTACGAGCAGTACTTC. Translation: CASSSAGYEQYF.

This clone was seen a single time. The chain uses TRBV14 and TRBJ2-3; D assignment may be TRBD1 or TRBD2 (5 bases each). Trimming pared 3 bases from V and 0 bases from J, leaving 19 bases between. The V gene's germline CDR1 is SGHDN and CDR2 FVKESK. The CDR3 is 18 residues long. The CDR3 bases are TGTGCCAGCAGCCAGTGGATCTCCGGGGCCAAGAGCACAGATACGCAGTATTTT. It specifies CASSQWISGAKSTDTQYF.

The chain carries TRBV5-1 and TRBJ2-2; the D gene is possibly TRBD2 (6 bases). Per the germline V gene, CDR1 is SGHRS and CDR2 is YFSETQ. The CDR3 runs 15 residues. V dropped 4 bases and J dropped 10 bases, with 20 bases sitting between them. As DNA, the CDR3 is TGCGCCAGCAGCCAGGGTTGGGGCGGGGCCCTGGAGCTGTTTTTT. Translating it yields CASSQGWGGALELFF.

The chain combines TRBV27 with TRBJ2-7, with 9 bases fitting TRBD1. Trimming removed 4 bases from V and 3 bases from J; junction bases left unmatched: 13. CDR3 length equals 17 residues. CDR1 is MNHEY, CDR2 SMNVEV, per germline (reference sequence). The CDR3 sequence: CASSSSVGTGFLYEQYF. DNA of the CDR3: TGTGCCAGCAGTTCCTCCGTTGGGACAGGGTTTCTCTACGAGCAGTACTTC.

The chain couples TRBV4-1 to TRBJ1-4; D is unclear. Germline CDR1 is MGHRA and CDR2 is YSYEKL. CDR3 length: 13 amino acids. V was shortened by 1 base and J by 5 bases, with 5 bases between the two germline ends. In DNA form, the CDR3 reads TGCGCCAGCAGCCAAGGGAGGAATGAAAAACTGTTTTTT. Protein sequence: CASSQGRNEKLFF.

The chain uses TRBV5-1 and TRBJ2-1; 10 nucleotides match TRBD2. The CDR3 is made up of 19 amino acids. Germline V gene lookup returns CDR1 SGHRS and CDR2 YFSETQ. The J segment lost 1 base and the V segment lost 1 base, leaving 11 bases of the junction unmatched. Written as DNA, the CDR3 is TGCGCCAGCAGCTTGAAAGTGCTAGCGGGAGTTGGGTCCTACAATGAGCAGTTCTTC. Translating it yields CASSLKVLAGVGSYNEQFF. The entire variable domain, with the rest obtained from reference TRBV5-1 and TRBJ2-1, is as follows: KAGVTQTPRYLIKTRGQQVTLSCSPISGHRSVSWYQQTPGQGLQFLFEYFSETQRNKGNFPGRFSGRQFSNSRSEMNVSTLELGDSALYLCASSLKVLAGVGSYNEQFFGPGTRLTVL.

V is TRBV29-1 and J is TRBJ1-1, with TRBD1 matching over 7 bases. Germline loops: CDR1 SQVTM, CDR2 ANQGSEA. The junction had 10 bases not matched to a gene; V was cut back by 8 bases and J by 4 bases. CDR3 length equals 13 residues. For the CDR3, the DNA is TGCAGCTCCAGGGGGGGGCTGAGCACTGAAGCTTTCTTT. It yields the protein CSSRGGLSTEAFF.

The sample holds a few counts of this clone. The J gene is TRBJ1-1, the V gene TRBV7-9; possible D gene TRBD1, 6 bases. Trimming removed 4 bases from V and 0 bases from J, with 18 bases in between. The CDR3 runs to 17 residues. Germline CDR1 is SEHNR and CDR2 is FQNEAQ (reference sequence). CDR3: CASSSPVFRGMNTEAFF. In DNA, the CDR3 is TGTGCCAGCAGCTCCCCGGTTTTTAGGGGGATGAACACTGAAGCTTTCTTT.

J is TRBJ2-7 and V is TRBV7-8; D gene uncertain. This CDR3 is 13 amino acids long. The germline V and J ends were trimmed by 2 bases and 2 bases, with 7 bases remaining between them. From germline, CDR1 is SGHVS and CDR2 FQNEAQ. The CDR3 sequence is CASSLLAAYEQYF. The CDR3 nucleotides are TGTGCCAGCAGCTTATTGGCAGCCTACGAGCAGTACTTC.

The chain links TRBV27 to TRBJ2-5; 9 positions agree with TRBD1. CDR1 is MNHEY and CDR2 is SMNVEV in the germline V gene (reference sequence). V shed 3 bases and J 3 bases; nucleotides not matched to a gene: 2. The CDR3 consists of 14 residues. CDR3 sequence: CASSFRTGEETQYF. The CDR3 DNA is TGTGCCAGCAGTTTTAGGACAGGGGAAGAGACCCAGTACTTC.

The chain recombines TRBV28 with TRBJ1-2; D perhaps matches TRBD1 (5 bases). Trimming left V 6 bases short and J 11 bases short, with 43 bases between. The germline CDR1 and CDR2 sequences are MDHEN and SYDVKM. This CDR3 is 21 amino acids long. The CDR3 region is CASSPRPPGPAFLPPLVWYTF. The DNA of the CDR3 is TGTGCCAGCAGCCCCAGGCCCCCGGGACCGGCTTTTCTTCCCCCTTTAGTTTGGTACACCTTC.

The rearrangement links TRBV4-3 to TRBJ2-5; 8 nucleotides align to TRBD1. The junction had 6 bases not matched to a gene; V was cut back by 4 bases and J by 2 bases. Germline-derived CDR1 and CDR2 are LGHNA and YSLEER. This CDR3 comprises 15 residues. Here the CDR3 reads CASSPRTGGQETQYF. The DNA for the CDR3 is TGCGCCAGCAGCCCGCGTACAGGGGGGCAAGAGACCCAGTACTTC.

The chain couples TRBV29-1 to TRBJ1-3; D remains ambiguous. The CDR3 sequence is 11 residues long. V was cut by 4 bases and J by 4 bases, with 5 bases left in between. CDR1 and CDR2 (germline): SQVTM, ANQGSEA. The CDR3 sequence: CSVGKGNTIYF. Here the CDR3 DNA reads TGCAGCGTTGGTAAGGGAAACACCATATATTTT.

This clone appeared a single time. J is TRBJ2-1 and V is TRBV28; 14 nucleotides match TRBD2. Germline V gene sequence: CDR1 MDHEN, CDR2 SYDVKM. The CDR3 is made up of 17 amino acids. J gave up 7 bases and V 5 bases, and 10 bases lay outside the gene matches. For the CDR3, the DNA is TGTGCCAGCAGTGGGTCCCTGACTAGCGGGAGGGAAAATGAGCAGTTCTTC. Amino acid sequence: CASSGSLTSGRENEQFF.

J is TRBJ2-7 and V is TRBV27; a possible D gene is TRBD2 (6 bases). The CDR3 contains 14 residues. Trimming removed 6 bases at V and 3 bases at J, with 15 bases between. Germline lookup yields CDR1 MNHEY and CDR2 SMNVEV (reference sequence). The CDR3 coding sequence is TGTGCCAGCAGCACGAAGGGAGGTTTCTACGAGCAGTACTTC. Protein: CASSTKGGFYEQYF.

V gene TRBV25-1 combines with J gene TRBJ2-5; D is uncertain. The germline V gene encodes CDR1 MGHDK and CDR2 SYGVNS. The CDR3 is made up of 14 amino acids. The V end lost 3 bases, the J end lost 1 base, and 9 bases lay between the germline ends. The DNA of the CDR3 is TGTGCCAGCAGTGACGATGAAGCCCAAGAGACCCAGTACTTC. Encoded protein: CASSDDEAQETQYF.

This rearrangement joins TRBV5-1 to TRBJ2-7; TRBD2 aligns across 16 bases. The length of the CDR3 is 19 residues. Germline V gives CDR1 SGHRS, CDR2 YFSETQ. With V trimmed by 4 bases and J by 2 bases, 12 bases remained unmatched. CDR3 protein: CASSPEAGLAGGFAYEQYF. The CDR3 DNA follows: TGCGCCAGCAGCCCCGAGGCGGGACTAGCGGGAGGGTTCGCCTACGAGCAGTACTTC.

Details on this clone: Other DNA sequences from this sample encode an identical CDR3 as well. V gene TRBV27 combines with J gene TRBJ1-1, with 7 bases that match TRBD1. V lost 2 bases and J lost 1; bases outside the gene matches: 4. Germline V CDR1 and CDR2: MNHEY, SMNVEV (reference sequence). CDR3 length equals 15 residues. The CDR3 region has the DNA TGTGCCAGCAGTTTAGGGCCAGGGGGGAACACTGAAGCTTTCTTT. Amino acids: CASSLGPGGNTEAFF.

The rearrangement joins TRBV7-7 to TRBJ1-4; no clear D gene. The germline V and J ends were trimmed by 3 bases and 10 bases, with 15 bases remaining between them. Germline V gene sequence: CDR1 SSHAT, CDR2 FNYEAQ (reference sequence). The CDR3 totals 14 residues. CDR3 amino acids: CASSFPLVGRKLFF. The CDR3 nucleotides read TGTGCCAGCAGCTTCCCTCTCGTTGGTCGAAAACTGTTTTTT.